This TCR beta chain was captured by sequencing in a study of T-cell memory formation after mild COVID-19. Study-wide findings and caveats: That cross-reactive memory joined was suggested by some responding clones appearing in pre-infection memory.

Via MiXCR, TCRdb re-called the 5' RACE reads, giving one row per CDR3 protein. The sample lists roughly 110,000 distinct CDR3 sequences, roughly an eighth occurring once. This clonotype was seen more than once but under ten times. Its antigen is currently unknown. The germline V and J ends were trimmed by 2 bases and 0 bases, with 20 bases remaining between them. CDR3 size: 18 residues. Per the germline V gene, CDR1 is LGHDT and CDR2 is YNNKEL (reference sequence). The specimen sequenced was PBMCs or a T cell subset sorted from them (not recorded which). The gene calls are TRBV3-1 and TRBJ2-7, with D possibly matching TRBD2 (5 bases). The TCR sequence derives from an adult woman who had mild COVID-19 (a few samples of this study predate the infection). Cell type and time point are not known. As DNA, the CDR3 is TGTGCCAGCAGCCAAAGCGACTACACTATCACCTACTCCTACGAGCAGTACTTC. Translated: CASSQSDYTITYSYEQYF.